The 5 T cell receptor beta chains below were found in one sample sequenced in a study of CD8 T cells in ankylosing spondylitis. General study points: About 8 highly homologous variants made up a TCR beta motif, and this motif appeared characteristic of ankylosing spondylitis blood.

No antigen has been assigned to these receptors. Via MiXCR, TCRdb re-called the 5' RACE reads, giving one row per CDR3 protein. The data show about 330,000 distinct CDR3 sequences, around 7.6% seen once. The sequenced sample consisted of blood, either unsorted or a sorted T cell fraction (not recorded which). These receptors were taken from a male donor with ankylosing spondylitis.

The chain couples TRBV29-1 to TRBJ2-1; 9 bases fit TRBD1. The CDR3 is made up of 14 amino acids. Looked up from germline, CDR1 is SQVTM and CDR2 is ANQGSEA. V was clipped by 7 bases and J by 0 bases; unmatched bases: 4. The CDR3 region has the DNA TGCAGCGCCACAGGGGGCCGCTCCTACAATGAGCAGTTCTTC. It is translated as CSATGGRSYNEQFF.

The table lists this clonotype with a few counts. V gene TRBV5-5 combines with J gene TRBJ2-7; perhaps TRBD1 as D (5 bases). Germline CDR1 and CDR2: SGHKS and YYEKEE (reference sequence). Between the trimmed V and J ends, which lost 3 bases and 3 bases, there was a span of 13 bases. The CDR3 consists of 14 residues. Written as DNA, the CDR3 is TGTGCCAGCAGCTCTTCAGCTGACAGCTACGAGCAGTACTTC. Protein sequence: CASSSSADSYEQYF.

The DNA of the CDR3 is TGTGCCAGCAGCTCGCAGGGTCAGCCCCAGCATTTT. Translating it yields CASSSQGQPQHF. This chain connects TRBV7-9 to TRBJ1-5; a weak D match, TRBD1 (5 bases). The germline V gene has CDR1 SEHNR and CDR2 FQNEAQ (reference sequence). The V end was cut by 4 bases, the J end by 6 bases, with 7 bases between. The CDR3 runs to 12 residues.

This clonotype has more than one count but fewer than ten. This chain joins TRBV29-1 and TRBJ2-6; either TRBD1 or TRBD2 may supply D (5 bases each). Between the trimmed V and J ends, which lost 6 bases and 0 bases, there was a span of 21 bases. Germline V CDR1 and CDR2: SQVTM, ANQGSEA. This CDR3 is built from 18 residues. The CDR3 bases are TGCAGCGTCGGGAACCGGGACCAACTACACTCTGGGGCCAACGTCCTGACTTTC. Its protein is CSVGNRDQLHSGANVLTF.

This chain links TRBV5-6 with TRBJ1-1; no clear D gene. The V gene's germline CDR1 is SGHDT and CDR2 YYEEEE. V was cut by 4 bases and J by 9 bases, with 19 bases left in between. The CDR3 is made up of 14 amino acids. The CDR3 region is CASSGLQGPRKAFF. The CDR3 nucleotides read TGTGCCAGCAGCGGACTACAAGGACCACGGAAAGCTTTCTTT.